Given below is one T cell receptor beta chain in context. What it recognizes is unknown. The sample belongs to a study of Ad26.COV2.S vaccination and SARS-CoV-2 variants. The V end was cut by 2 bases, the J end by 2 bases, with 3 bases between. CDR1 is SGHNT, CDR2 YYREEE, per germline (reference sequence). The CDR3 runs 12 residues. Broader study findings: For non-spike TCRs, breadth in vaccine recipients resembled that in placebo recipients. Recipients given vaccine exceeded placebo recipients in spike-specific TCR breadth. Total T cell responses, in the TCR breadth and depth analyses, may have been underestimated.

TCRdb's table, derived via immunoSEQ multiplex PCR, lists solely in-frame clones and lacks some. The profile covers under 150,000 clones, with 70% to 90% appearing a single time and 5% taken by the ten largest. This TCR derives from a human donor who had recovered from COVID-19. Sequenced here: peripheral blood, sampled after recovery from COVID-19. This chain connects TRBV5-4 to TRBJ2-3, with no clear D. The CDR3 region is CASSFSTDTQYF. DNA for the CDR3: TGTGCCAGCAGCTTCTCCACAGATACGCAGTATTTT.